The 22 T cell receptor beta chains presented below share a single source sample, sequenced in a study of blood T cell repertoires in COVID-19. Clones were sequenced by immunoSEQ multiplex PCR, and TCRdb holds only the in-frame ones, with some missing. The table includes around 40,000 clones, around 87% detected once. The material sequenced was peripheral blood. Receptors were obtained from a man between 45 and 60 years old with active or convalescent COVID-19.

This CDR3 is CASSSPPDQPQHF. CDR3 nucleotides: TGTGCCAGCAGCTCACCGCCGGATCAGCCCCAGCATTTT. This chain links TRBV2 with TRBJ1-5; D is unclear. V was pared by 6 bases and J by 5 bases, with 11 bases between. This CDR3 is 13 amino acids long. Germline V lookup: CDR1 SNHLY, CDR2 FYNNEI.

The CDR3 DNA is TGTGCCAGCAGCCCAGTACAGGGGAGCAACACTGAAGCTTTCTTT. It specifies CASSPVQGSNTEAFF. This chain uses TRBV7-8 with TRBJ1-1; 7 nucleotides agree with TRBD1. V shed 5 bases, J shed 2 bases, and the junction held 8 bases outside the gene matches. From germline, CDR1 is SGHVS and CDR2 FQNEAQ. The CDR3 has 15 residues. The full variable domain, completed using reference TRBV7-8 and TRBJ1-1, is GAGVSQSPRYKVAKRGQDVALRCDPISGHVSLFWYQQALGQGPEFLTYFQNEAQLDKSGLPSDRFFAERPEGSVSTLKIQRTQQEDSAVYLCASSPVQGSNTEAFFGQGTRLTVV.

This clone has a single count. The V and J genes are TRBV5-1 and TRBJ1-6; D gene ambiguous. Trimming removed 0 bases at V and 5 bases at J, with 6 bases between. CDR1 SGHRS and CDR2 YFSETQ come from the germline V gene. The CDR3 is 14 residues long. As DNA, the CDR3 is TGCGCCAGCAGCTTGGTTCAGGATAATTCACCCCTCCACTTT. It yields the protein CASSLVQDNSPLHF.

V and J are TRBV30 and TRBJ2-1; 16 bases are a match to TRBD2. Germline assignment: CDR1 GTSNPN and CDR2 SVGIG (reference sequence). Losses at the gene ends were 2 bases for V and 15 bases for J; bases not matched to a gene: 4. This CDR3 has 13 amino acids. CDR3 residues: CAWSPGTSGRAFF. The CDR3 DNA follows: TGTGCCTGGAGTCCAGGGACTAGCGGGAGGGCGTTCTTC. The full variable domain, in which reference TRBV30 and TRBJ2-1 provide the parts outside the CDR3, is SQTIHQWPATLVQPVGSPLSLECTVEGTSNPNLYWYRQAAGRGLQLLFYSVGIGQISSEVPQNLSASRPQDRQFILSSKKLLLSDSGFYLCAWSPGTSGRAFFGPGTRLTVL.

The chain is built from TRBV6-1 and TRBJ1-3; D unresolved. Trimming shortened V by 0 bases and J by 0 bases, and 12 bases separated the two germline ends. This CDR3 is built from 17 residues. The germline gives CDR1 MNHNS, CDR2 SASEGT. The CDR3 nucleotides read TGTGCCAGCAGTGAAGCGCACGGAGGGAGCTCTGGAAACACCATATATTTT. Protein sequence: CASSEAHGGSSGNTIYF.

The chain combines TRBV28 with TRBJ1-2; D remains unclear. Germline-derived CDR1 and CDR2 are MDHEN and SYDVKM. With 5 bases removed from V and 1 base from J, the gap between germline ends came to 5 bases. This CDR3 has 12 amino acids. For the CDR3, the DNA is TGTGCCAGCAGTGTCTATAACTATGGCTACACCTTC. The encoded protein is CASSVYNYGYTF.

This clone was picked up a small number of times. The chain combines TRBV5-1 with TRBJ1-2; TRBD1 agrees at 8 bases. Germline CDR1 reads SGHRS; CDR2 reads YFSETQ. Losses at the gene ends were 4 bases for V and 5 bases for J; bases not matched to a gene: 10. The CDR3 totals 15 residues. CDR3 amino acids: CASSVVDRGGYGYTF. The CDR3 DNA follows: TGCGCCAGCAGCGTAGTTGACAGGGGCGGTTATGGCTACACCTTC.

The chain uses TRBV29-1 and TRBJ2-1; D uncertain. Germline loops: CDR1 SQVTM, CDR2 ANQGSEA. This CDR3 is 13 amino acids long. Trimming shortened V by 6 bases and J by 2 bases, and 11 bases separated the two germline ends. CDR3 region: CSVVTLPYNEQFF. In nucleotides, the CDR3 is TGCAGCGTGGTGACTCTCCCCTACAATGAGCAGTTCTTC.

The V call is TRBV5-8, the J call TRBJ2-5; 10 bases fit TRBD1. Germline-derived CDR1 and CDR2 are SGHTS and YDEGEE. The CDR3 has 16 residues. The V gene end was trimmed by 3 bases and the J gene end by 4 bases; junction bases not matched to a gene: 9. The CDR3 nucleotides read TGTGCCAGCAGCTCCGTCGACAGGGGGCCTCGAGAGACCCAGTACTTC. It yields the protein CASSSVDRGPRETQYF.

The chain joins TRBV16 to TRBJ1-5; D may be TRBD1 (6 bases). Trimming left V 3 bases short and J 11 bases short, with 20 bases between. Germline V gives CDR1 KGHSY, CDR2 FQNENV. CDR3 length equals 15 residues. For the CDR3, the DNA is TGTGCCAGCAGCCATTGGACAGCGACGTATAGGTCCCAGCATTTT. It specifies CASSHWTATYRSQHF.

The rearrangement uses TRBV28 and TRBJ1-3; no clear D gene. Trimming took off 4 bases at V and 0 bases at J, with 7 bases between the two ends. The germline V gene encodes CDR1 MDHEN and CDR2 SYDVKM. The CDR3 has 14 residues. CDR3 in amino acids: CASSSAISGNTIYF. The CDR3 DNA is TGTGCCAGCAGTTCAGCGATCTCTGGAAACACCATATATTTT.

CDR3 DNA sequence: TGTGCCAGCAGCCCCCACAGACAGTATAGCAATCAGCCCCAGCATTTT. The encoded protein is CASSPHRQYSNQPQHF. The genes are TRBV6-6 and TRBJ1-5, with a weak D call TRBD1 (5 bases). CDR1 is MNHNY, CDR2 SVGAGI, per germline (reference sequence). V was shortened by 6 bases and J by 0 bases, with 15 bases between the two germline ends. The CDR3 is 16 residues long.

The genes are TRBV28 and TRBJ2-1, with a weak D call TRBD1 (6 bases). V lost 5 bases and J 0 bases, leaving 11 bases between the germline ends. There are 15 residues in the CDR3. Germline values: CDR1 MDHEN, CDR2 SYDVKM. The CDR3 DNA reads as TGTGCCAGCAGTATTTGGACAGTCTCCTACAATGAGCAGTTCTTC. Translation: CASSIWTVSYNEQFF.

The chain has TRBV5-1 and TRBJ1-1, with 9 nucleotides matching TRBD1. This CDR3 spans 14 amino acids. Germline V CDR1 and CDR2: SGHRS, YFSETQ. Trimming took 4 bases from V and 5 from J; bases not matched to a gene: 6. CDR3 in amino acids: CASSPRTGDTEAFF. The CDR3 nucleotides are TGCGCCAGCAGCCCCAGGACAGGGGATACTGAAGCTTTCTTT.

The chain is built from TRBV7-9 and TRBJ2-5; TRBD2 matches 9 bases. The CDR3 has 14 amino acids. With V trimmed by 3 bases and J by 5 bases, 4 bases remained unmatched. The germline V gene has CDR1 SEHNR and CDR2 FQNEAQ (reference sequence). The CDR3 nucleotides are TGTGCCAGCAGCTTGCGGACTAGCGTGGAGACCCAGTACTTC. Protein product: CASSLRTSVETQYF.

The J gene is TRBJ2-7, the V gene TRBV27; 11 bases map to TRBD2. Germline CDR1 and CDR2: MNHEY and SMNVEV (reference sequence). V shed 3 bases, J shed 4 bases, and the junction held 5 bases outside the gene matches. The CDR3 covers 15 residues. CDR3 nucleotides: TGTGCCAGCAGTTTTCGGCTAGCGGGAGGATACGAGCAGTACTTC. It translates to CASSFRLAGGYEQYF.

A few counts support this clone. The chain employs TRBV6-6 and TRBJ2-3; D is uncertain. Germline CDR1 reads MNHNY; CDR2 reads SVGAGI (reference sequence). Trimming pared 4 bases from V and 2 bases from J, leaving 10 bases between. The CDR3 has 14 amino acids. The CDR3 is CASSFARATDTQYF. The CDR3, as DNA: TGTGCCAGCAGTTTCGCGAGAGCCACAGATACGCAGTATTTT.

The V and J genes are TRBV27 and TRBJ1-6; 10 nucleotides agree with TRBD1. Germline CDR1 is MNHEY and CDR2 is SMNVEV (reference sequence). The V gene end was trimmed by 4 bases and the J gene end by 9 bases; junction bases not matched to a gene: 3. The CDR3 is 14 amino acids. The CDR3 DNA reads TGTGCCAGCAGTTCGGGACAGGGGAGTTCACCCCTCCACTTT. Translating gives CASSSGQGSSPLHF.

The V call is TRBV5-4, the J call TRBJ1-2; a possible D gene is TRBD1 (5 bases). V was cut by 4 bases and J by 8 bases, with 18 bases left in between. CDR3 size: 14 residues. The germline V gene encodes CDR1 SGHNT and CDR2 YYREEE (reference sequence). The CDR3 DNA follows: TGTGCCAGCAGCCCCCCGTCGGGGGGGGACGGCTACACCTTC. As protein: CASSPPSGGDGYTF.

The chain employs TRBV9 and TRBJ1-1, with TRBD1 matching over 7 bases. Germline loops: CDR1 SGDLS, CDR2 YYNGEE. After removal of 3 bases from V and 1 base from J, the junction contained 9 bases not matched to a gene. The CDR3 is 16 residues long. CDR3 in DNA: TGTGCCAGCAGCGCGCGACCGGGACAGTCGAACACTGAAGCTTTCTTT. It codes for CASSARPGQSNTEAFF.

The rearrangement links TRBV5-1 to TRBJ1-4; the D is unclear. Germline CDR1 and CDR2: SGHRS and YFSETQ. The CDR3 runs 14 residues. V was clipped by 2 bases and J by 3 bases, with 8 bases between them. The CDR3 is CASSLSGANEKLFF. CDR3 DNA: TGCGCCAGCAGCTTAAGCGGGGCTAATGAAAAACTGTTTTTT. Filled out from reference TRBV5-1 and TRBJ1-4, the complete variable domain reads KAGVTQTPRYLIKTRGQQVTLSCSPISGHRSVSWYQQTPGQGLQFLFEYFSETQRNKGNFPGRFSGRQFSNSRSEMNVSTLELGDSALYLCASSLSGANEKLFFGSGTQLSVL.

The CDR3 reads CASSLSGGGYEQYF. In DNA form, the CDR3 reads TGTGCCAGCAGCTTATCAGGGGGCGGTTACGAGCAGTACTTC. The chain joins TRBV7-6 to TRBJ2-7; 8 bases line up with TRBD1. V dropped 2 bases and J dropped 4; count of bases not matched to a gene: 4. Germline V gene lookup returns CDR1 SGHVS and CDR2 FNYEAQ. The CDR3 sequence is 14 residues long.